This entry features one T cell receptor beta chain sequence. This CDR3 is also generated by other DNA sequences in the sample. The record originates from a study of OX40 agonist ivuxolimab in advanced cancers. Sequencing used immunoSEQ multiplex PCR; TCRdb keeps in-frame clones, though not all of them. Here the sample spans about 68,000 clones, approximately 80% being singletons. This sequence originates from an adult with an advanced solid tumor such as melanoma, head and neck, liver or kidney cancer. This material consisted of CD4+ or CD8+ T cells sorted from blood, taken in a trial of the OX40 agonist ivuxolimab.

The CDR3 spells CATSRDEETQYF. CDR3 coding DNA: TGTGCCACCAGCAGAGATGAGGAGACCCAGTACTTC. The V and J genes are TRBV15 and TRBJ2-5; D is ambiguous. CDR3 length equals 12 residues. Germline-derived CDR1 and CDR2 are LNHNV and YYDKDF (reference sequence). V lost 0 bases, J lost 5 bases, and 4 bases lay in between.